Below, 18 T cell receptor beta chains from the same sample are listed, as sequenced in a study of identifying expanded T cells in peripheral blood. The repertoire was sequenced with immunoSEQ multiplex PCR; TCRdb's copy has only in-frame clones and lacks some. The data hold 65,000 to 95,000 clones, with about 90% observed a single time. Sequenced input: blood. Source of these receptors: a person between 18 and 69 years old in good health.

The rearrangement joins TRBV19 to TRBJ1-1; the D gene is possibly TRBD1 (6 bases). CDR3 length equals 15 residues. V was shortened by 4 bases and J by 1 base, with 13 bases between the two germline ends. CDR1 and CDR2 from the germline V gene are LNHDA and SQIVND (reference sequence). In DNA, the CDR3 is TGTGCCAGTAGTAGAGGGGGGGCCACGAACACTGAAGCTTTCTTT. Its protein is CASSRGGATNTEAFF.

Here the CDR3 DNA reads TGTGCCAGTAGTATAGGCACTGAAGCTTTCTTT. Amino acid sequence: CASSIGTEAFF. The J gene is TRBJ1-1, the V gene TRBV19; D remains ambiguous. The CDR3 extends over 11 amino acids. Per the germline V gene, CDR1 is LNHDA and CDR2 is SQIVND (reference sequence). Trimming removed 1 base at V and 4 bases at J, with 1 base between.

This chain connects TRBV5-1 to TRBJ2-7; 9 bases align to TRBD1. This CDR3 has 16 residues. The germline gives CDR1 SGHRS, CDR2 YFSETQ. J was trimmed by 0 bases and V by 4 bases; bases with no gene match: 8. CDR3 loop: CASSPRGGQGSYEQYF. DNA of the CDR3: TGCGCCAGCAGCCCTAGGGGGGGACAGGGCTCCTACGAGCAGTACTTC.

This clone was picked up one time. The chain combines TRBV18 with TRBJ2-7, with D unresolved. CDR3 length equals 13 residues. The germline CDR1 and CDR2 sequences are KGHSH and LQKENI. The V end was cut by 2 bases, the J end by 4 bases, with 9 bases between. CDR3 nucleotides: TGTGCCAGCTCACCAGGGCAGCGATACGAGCAGTACTTC. It specifies CASSPGQRYEQYF.

The V call is TRBV9, the J call TRBJ1-5, with D unresolved. With 0 bases removed from V and 3 bases from J, the gap between germline ends came to 10 bases. CDR1 and CDR2 from the germline V gene are SGDLS and YYNGEE. This CDR3 region has 15 residues. This CDR3 is CASSVDGSLNQPQHF. The CDR3 coding sequence is TGTGCCAGCAGCGTAGATGGCAGTCTCAATCAGCCCCAGCATTTT.

V is TRBV4-1 and J is TRBJ1-1, with D tentatively TRBD1 (5 bases). Germline V gene lookup returns CDR1 MGHRA and CDR2 YSYEKL. This CDR3 has 16 amino acids. With 0 bases removed from V and 2 bases from J, the gap between germline ends came to 13 bases. The CDR3 region is CASSQDGGSLNTEAFF. The CDR3 DNA follows: TGCGCCAGCAGCCAAGATGGGGGGAGTCTTAACACTGAAGCTTTCTTT.

This clone was counted once. J is TRBJ1-2 and V is TRBV7-8, with 9 bases that match TRBD1. V lost 5 bases and J lost 10; bases outside the gene matches: 14. The CDR3 is made up of 15 amino acids. The germline CDR1 and CDR2 sequences are SGHVS and FQNEAQ. As DNA, the CDR3 is TGTGCCAGCAGCCCCGGGGCCGGGACAGGGATCTCCTACACCTTC. Protein sequence: CASSPGAGTGISYTF.

The rearrangement joins TRBV5-1 to TRBJ1-2; 7 bases fit TRBD1. CDR1 SGHRS and CDR2 YFSETQ come from the germline V gene. The CDR3 is 15 amino acids. The V and J ends lost 4 bases and 1 base, in that order; junction bases with no gene match: 7. CDR3 DNA: TGCGCCAGCAGCCAGACGGACAGGAATAACTATGGCTACACCTTC. As protein: CASSQTDRNNYGYTF.

Here the CDR3 reads CASSPLAGSPNQPQHF. In DNA form, the CDR3 reads TGCGCCAGCAGCCCCCTGGCGGGCAGTCCCAATCAGCCCCAGCATTTT. The chain recombines TRBV4-1 with TRBJ1-5; D is unclear. The germline V and J ends were trimmed by 4 bases and 3 bases, with 16 bases remaining between them. The germline gives CDR1 MGHRA, CDR2 YSYEKL. This CDR3 contains 16 residues.

This clone was found a few times. CDR3 DNA sequence: TGTGCCAGCAGCCTAGTGGGGCAGAACTATGGTAGCTACACCTTC. This codes for CASSLVGQNYGSYTF. The rearrangement uses TRBV7-3 and TRBJ1-2, with TRBD1 as a possible D gene (5 bases). From germline, CDR1 is SGHTA and CDR2 FQGTGA. Deletions cut 5 bases from V and 9 bases from J, with 22 bases between. The CDR3 covers 15 residues.

The chain uses TRBV4-3 and TRBJ1-4; D uncertain. V dropped 4 bases and J dropped 8 bases, with 20 bases sitting between them. This CDR3 comprises 16 residues. Germline CDR1 and CDR2: LGHNA and YSLEER. This CDR3 is CASSLKAAGGKEKLFF. CDR3 nucleotides: TGCGCCAGCAGCCTTAAGGCGGCAGGCGGAAAGGAAAAACTGTTTTTT.

This clone was recorded a few times. The V and J genes are TRBV6-1 and TRBJ1-2; perhaps TRBD1 as D (5 bases). The V end was cut by 1 base, the J end by 2 bases, with 11 bases between. CDR1 is MNHNS, CDR2 SASEGT, per germline. The CDR3 is made up of 15 amino acids. CDR3 region: CASSEGGMGNYGYTF. The CDR3 DNA sequence: TGTGCCAGCAGTGAAGGGGGGATGGGAAACTATGGCTACACCTTC.

The chain combines TRBV11-2 with TRBJ2-7; D may be TRBD2 (5 bases). V was cut by 1 base and J by 2 bases, with 12 bases left in between. Germline assignment: CDR1 SGHAT and CDR2 FQNNGV. This CDR3 spans 15 amino acids. CDR3 nucleotides: TGTGCCAGCAGCTTAGGTAGGCGGGCAGCCTACGAGCAGTACTTC. It translates to CASSLGRRAAYEQYF.

The count of this clone is one. The chain employs TRBV5-6 and TRBJ1-1, with no clear D. The CDR3 covers 12 residues. CDR1 and CDR2 (germline): SGHDT, YYEEEE. The germline V and J ends were trimmed by 2 bases and 7 bases, with 9 bases remaining between them. The CDR3 loop is CASSFPRREAFF. The CDR3 DNA is TGTGCCAGCAGCTTCCCCCGGCGTGAAGCTTTCTTT.

This clone was seen only once. The genes are TRBV15 and TRBJ1-4; D gene uncertain. Germline CDR1 and CDR2: LNHNV and YYDKDF (reference sequence). Trimming removed 0 bases from V and 5 bases from J, with 10 bases in between. The CDR3 has 15 amino acids. This CDR3 is CATSRDERTNEKLFF. The CDR3 region has the DNA TGTGCCACCAGCAGAGATGAGAGAACGAATGAAAAACTGTTTTTT.

The chain uses TRBV6-4 and TRBJ1-2, with a weak D call TRBD1 (6 bases). With 3 bases removed from V and 3 bases from J, the gap between germline ends came to 8 bases. Germline V CDR1 and CDR2: MRHNA, SNTAGT. This CDR3 comprises 13 residues. The CDR3 bases are TGTGCCAGCAGTGAATCAGGGGACTATGGCTACACCTTC. Translation gives CASSESGDYGYTF.

Written as DNA, the CDR3 is TGTGCCAGCAGCCAGAGGGGGGGGCGCACGGGGTACGAGCAGTACTTC. Translating it yields CASSQRGGRTGYEQYF. The chain combines TRBV13 with TRBJ2-7; a possible D gene is TRBD2 (7 bases). This CDR3 contains 16 residues. The V and J ends lost 5 bases and 4 bases respectively, with 21 bases between them. The germline V gene has CDR1 PRHDT and CDR2 FYEKMQ (reference sequence).

The table lists this clone with a count of one. The rearrangement joins TRBV5-4 to TRBJ1-1; D unclear. Germline CDR1 reads SGHNT; CDR2 reads YYREEE (reference sequence). This CDR3 is built from 13 residues. V lost 4 bases, J lost 3 bases, and 10 bases lay in between. CDR3 protein: CASSPSTDTEAFF. The CDR3 DNA reads as TGTGCCAGCAGCCCTTCAACCGACACTGAAGCTTTCTTT.